This T cell receptor (beta chain) was profiled in a study of OX40 agonist ivuxolimab in advanced cancers. For this clone: Antigen specificity is unknown.

Method: immunoSEQ multiplex PCR; TCRdb's copy keeps in-frame clones and lacks some. This sample has fewer than 70,000 clones, with approximately 86% found just once. Study results and caveats: Partial responders treated at 0.1-3.0 mg/kg exhibited clonal expansion among the lowest measured. There were, on average, more expanded clones in CD8+ T cells than in CD4+.

V was clipped by 6 bases and J by 7 bases; unmatched bases: 6. Germline V lookup: CDR1 MNHNS, CDR2 SASEGT. The CDR3 has 14 residues. V is TRBV6-1 and J is TRBJ1-4; 9 nucleotides agree with TRBD1. This TCR derives from an adult with an advanced solid tumor such as melanoma, head and neck, liver or kidney cancer. The specimen comprised CD4+ or CD8+ T cells sorted from blood, sampled in a trial of the OX40 agonist ivuxolimab. For the CDR3, the DNA is TGTGCCAGCAGGGCGGGACAGGGAAGTGAAAAACTGTTTTTT. Its translation: CASRAGQGSEKLFF.